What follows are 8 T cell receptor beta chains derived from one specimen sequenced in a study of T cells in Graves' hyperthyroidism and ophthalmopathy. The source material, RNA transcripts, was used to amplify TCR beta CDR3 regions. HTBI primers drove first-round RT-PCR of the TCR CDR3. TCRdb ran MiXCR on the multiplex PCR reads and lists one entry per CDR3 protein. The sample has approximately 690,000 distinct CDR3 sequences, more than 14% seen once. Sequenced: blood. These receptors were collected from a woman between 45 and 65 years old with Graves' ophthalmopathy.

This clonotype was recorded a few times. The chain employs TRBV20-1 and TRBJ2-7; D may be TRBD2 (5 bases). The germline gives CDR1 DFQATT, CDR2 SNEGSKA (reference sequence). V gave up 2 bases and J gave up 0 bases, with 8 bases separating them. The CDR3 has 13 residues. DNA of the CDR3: TGCAGTGCTAGACTAGCCCACTCCTACGAGCAGTACTTC. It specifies CSARLAHSYEQYF.

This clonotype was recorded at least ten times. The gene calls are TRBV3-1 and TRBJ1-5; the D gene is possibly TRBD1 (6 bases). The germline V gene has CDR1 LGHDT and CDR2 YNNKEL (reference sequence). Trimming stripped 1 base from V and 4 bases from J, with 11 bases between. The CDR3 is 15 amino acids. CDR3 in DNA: TGTGCCAGCAGCCAAGGACAGGCCAGAAATCAGCCCCAGCATTTT. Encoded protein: CASSQGQARNQPQHF.

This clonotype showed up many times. In DNA form, the CDR3 reads TGCGCCAGCAGTGAGTCGATTCACCCCAATTCACCCCTCCACTTT. This sequence encodes CASSESIHPNSPLHF. V is TRBV10-2 and J is TRBJ1-6; D is undetermined. Trimming removed 0 bases from V and 7 bases from J, with 10 bases in between. This CDR3 spans 15 amino acids. Germline V gene lookup returns CDR1 WSHSY and CDR2 SAAADI.

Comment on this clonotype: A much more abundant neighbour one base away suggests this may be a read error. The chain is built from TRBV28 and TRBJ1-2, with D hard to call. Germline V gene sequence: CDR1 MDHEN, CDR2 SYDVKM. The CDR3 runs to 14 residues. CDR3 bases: TGTGCCAGCAGTCCCTCGGTCAGGACCTATGGCTACGCCTTC. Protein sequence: CASSPSVRTYGYAF.

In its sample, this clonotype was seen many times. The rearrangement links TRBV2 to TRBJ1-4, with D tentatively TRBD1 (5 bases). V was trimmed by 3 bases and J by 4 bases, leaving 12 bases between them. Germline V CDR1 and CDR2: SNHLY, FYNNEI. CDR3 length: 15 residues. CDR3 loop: CASSDIGTSNEKLFF. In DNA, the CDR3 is TGTGCCAGCAGTGACATCGGGACGAGTAATGAAAAACTGTTTTTT.

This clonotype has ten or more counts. The CDR3 nucleotides are TGCAGTGCTAGAGGATTTTCCCCGGGCGGGAGGGACGAAGAGCAGTTCTTC. Its protein product is CSARGFSPGGRDEEQFF. The V call is TRBV20-1, the J call TRBJ2-1; 9 bases align to TRBD2. The CDR3 totals 17 residues. Trimming removed 1 base from V and 10 bases from J; junction bases left unmatched: 17. Germline CDR1 reads DFQATT; CDR2 reads SNEGSKA (reference sequence).

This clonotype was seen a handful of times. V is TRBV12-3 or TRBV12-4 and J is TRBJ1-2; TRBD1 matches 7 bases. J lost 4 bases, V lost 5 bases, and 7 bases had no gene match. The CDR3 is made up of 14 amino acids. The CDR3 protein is CASSHAGQSYGYTF. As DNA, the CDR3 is TGTGCCAGCAGTCATGCGGGACAGTCCTATGGCTACACCTTC.

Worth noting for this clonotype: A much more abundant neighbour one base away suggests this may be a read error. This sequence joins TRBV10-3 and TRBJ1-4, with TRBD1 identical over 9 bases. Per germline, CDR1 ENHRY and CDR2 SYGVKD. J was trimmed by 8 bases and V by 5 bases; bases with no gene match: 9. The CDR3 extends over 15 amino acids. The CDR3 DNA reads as TGTGCCATCAGTATGGACAGGGGCTACACGGAAAAACTGTTTTTT. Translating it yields CAISMDRGYTEKLFF.